This TCR beta chain is drawn from a study of blood T cell repertoires in COVID-19. Clinical histories supplied by participants themselves formed the basis of cohort assignment. The CDR3 covers 15 residues. CDR1 and CDR2 (germline): SGDLS, YYNGEE. V trimming: 0 bases; J trimming: 4 bases; junction bases outside the gene matches: 5. Sequenced by immunoSEQ multiplex PCR; TCRdb stores in-frame clones only, minus some. The table records about 160,000 clones, around four fifths of them present only once. The gene calls are TRBV9 and TRBJ1-2; 8 nucleotides line up with TRBD1. Material for sequencing was PBMCs or T cells enriched from blood (not recorded which). The clonotype was recovered from a woman aged 45-59 years in a cohort exposed to, infected with or recovered from COVID-19 (not recorded which). For the CDR3, the DNA is TGTGCCAGCAGCGTAGCCGGGACAGGCCCCTATGGCTACACCTTC. Its translation: CASSVAGTGPYGYTF.